Listed here are 29 T cell receptor beta chains from one sample, sequenced in a study of T cells in Graves' hyperthyroidism and ophthalmopathy. RNA transcripts gave rise to amplified TCR beta CDR3 regions. First-round RT-PCR targeting the TCR CDR3 was performed with the HTBI primer set. A single record per CDR3 protein comes from TCRdb applying MiXCR to the multiplex PCR reads. Of hundreds of thousands of distinct CDR3 sequences in the sample, roughly 17% were seen once. Sample: blood. The origin of the receptors is a woman between 18 and 30 years old with Graves' ophthalmopathy.

In this sample, this clonotype turned up many times. The chain carries TRBV6-2 or TRBV6-3 and TRBJ1-1, with 10 bases fitting TRBD1. Germline CDR1 MNHEY, CDR2 SVGEGT. The CDR3 covers 15 residues. After removal of 7 bases from V and 5 bases from J, the junction contained 10 bases not matched to a gene. CDR3 DNA: TGTGCCAGCACCGTGGGGGGGACAGGGGTTACTGAAGCTTTCTTT. It translates to CASTVGGTGVTEAFF.

The rearrangement joins TRBV15 to TRBJ2-7; D is perhaps TRBD1 (5 bases). The germline V gene encodes CDR1 LNHNV and CDR2 YYDKDF (reference sequence). The CDR3 consists of 14 residues. V lost 6 bases and J 0 bases, leaving 12 bases between the germline ends. Here the CDR3 reads CATRVTGSSYEQYF. DNA of the CDR3: TGTGCCACCAGGGTCACAGGTTCCTCCTACGAGCAGTACTTC.

Only a few counts were recorded for this clonotype. The CDR3 here is CASRATRSGEGSAEQFF. In DNA, the CDR3 is TGTGCCAGCAGAGCCACCCGGTCGGGAGAGGGGTCCGCTGAGCAGTTCTTC. This rearrangement joins TRBV2 to TRBJ2-1; TRBD2 is a possible D gene (6 bases). From germline, CDR1 is SNHLY and CDR2 FYNNEI. The CDR3 extends over 17 amino acids. With 6 bases removed from V and 9 bases from J, the gap between germline ends came to 27 bases.

This clonotype has only a few counts. The rearrangement links TRBV20-1 to TRBJ1-5, with TRBD1 matching over 9 bases. Per germline, CDR1 DFQATT and CDR2 SNEGSKA (reference sequence). Trimming at V came to 5 bases and at J to 2 bases, leaving 16 bases not matched to a gene. This CDR3 is 18 amino acids long. CDR3 loop: CSADPRDREVSGNQPQHF. The CDR3 DNA follows: TGCAGTGCTGACCCCCGGGACAGGGAGGTAAGCGGCAATCAGCCCCAGCATTTT.

This clonotype was counted ten times or more. The genes are TRBV6-1 and TRBJ2-1; D may be TRBD2 (6 bases). The CDR3 is 13 amino acids. Deletions cut 5 bases from V and 7 bases from J, with 12 bases between. The germline gives CDR1 MNHNS, CDR2 SASEGT. The DNA of the CDR3 is TGTGCCAGCAGTAAGCTAGGACTAAATGAGCAGTTCTTC. As protein: CASSKLGLNEQFF.

The chain uses TRBV19 and TRBJ1-1, with a possible D match to TRBD1 (6 bases). CDR3 length: 15 amino acids. V lost 7 bases to trimming and J lost 0 bases, with 15 bases between them. Germline V gives CDR1 LNHDA, CDR2 SQIVND (reference sequence). The CDR3 sequence: CASNLNRAMNTEAFF. The CDR3, as DNA: TGTGCCAGTAATTTAAACAGGGCGATGAACACTGAAGCTTTCTTT.

This clonotype was seen only a few times. The chain couples TRBV18 to TRBJ1-2; weak D call: TRBD1 (5 bases). With 1 base removed from V and 4 bases from J, the gap between germline ends came to 22 bases. Germline CDR1 and CDR2: KGHSH and LQKENI. The CDR3 covers 18 residues. This CDR3 reads CASSPRGPGEGIGYGYTF. As DNA, the CDR3 is TGTGCCAGCTCACCACGGGGACCGGGTGAAGGTATTGGCTATGGCTACACCTTC.

This chain connects TRBV20-1 to TRBJ2-3, with D tentatively TRBD2 (7 bases). V was clipped by 4 bases and J by 1 base, with 15 bases between them. Germline V gene lookup returns CDR1 DFQATT and CDR2 SNEGSKA (reference sequence). The CDR3 sequence is 15 residues long. The chain's CDR3 is CSAIGGGAGTDTQYF. DNA of the CDR3: TGCAGTGCTATAGGGGGGGGCGCGGGCACAGATACGCAGTATTTT.

Details on this clonotype: A much larger clonotype is one base distant, so this may be a read error. The V and J genes are TRBV3-1 and TRBJ2-7; D unresolved. Germline V gene sequence: CDR1 LGHDT, CDR2 YNNKEL (reference sequence). CDR3 length equals 14 residues. V was shortened by 0 bases and J by 12 bases, with 18 bases between the two germline ends. CDR3 region: CASSQDLTAEKRYF. For the CDR3, the DNA is TGTGCCAGCAGCCAAGATTTAACAGCCGAAAAGCGGTACTTC.

This clonotype was seen a handful of times. This rearrangement joins TRBV19 to TRBJ2-5, with TRBD2 identical over 8 bases. Losses at the gene ends were 6 bases for V and 1 base for J; bases not matched to a gene: 19. CDR3 length: 19 residues. Germline V CDR1 and CDR2: LNHDA, SQIVND (reference sequence). CDR3 in DNA: TGTGCCAGTAGCGGCCTCTGGGGGTCTCCTAGCGGGCTCCAAGAGACCCAGTACTTC. Protein: CASSGLWGSPSGLQETQYF.

This clonotype was observed a few times. V gene TRBV28 combines with J gene TRBJ2-4; D ambiguous. V was clipped by 2 bases and J by 0 bases, with 8 bases between them. Germline CDR1 is MDHEN and CDR2 is SYDVKM. The CDR3 contains 15 residues. CDR3 bases: TGTGCCAGCAGTTTAACGCTACTAGCCAAAAACATTCAGTACTTC. Translated, it gives CASSLTLLAKNIQYF.

This clonotype came up many times. The CDR3 region is CASSRDRSINYGYTF. Written as DNA, the CDR3 is TGTGCCAGCAGCCGTGACAGGAGCATTAACTATGGCTACACCTTC. This chain joins TRBV7-9 and TRBJ1-2, with a weak D call TRBD1 (6 bases). Germline V gives CDR1 SEHNR, CDR2 FQNEAQ (reference sequence). CDR3 length: 15 amino acids. Trimming left V 5 bases short and J 1 base short, with 14 bases between.

This clonotype was counted ten times or more. The V call is TRBV28, the J call TRBJ2-7, with D possibly matching TRBD1 (6 bases). The CDR3 contains 15 residues. The ends were cut back, 3 bases at V and 3 bases at J, with 15 bases in the middle. Germline CDR1 MDHEN, CDR2 SYDVKM. The CDR3 DNA sequence: TGTGCCAGCAGTTTTTTGGGGACAATGAGCTACGAGCAGTACTTC. Its translation is CASSFLGTMSYEQYF.

Worth noting for this clonotype: At one end, the junction sequence differs from germline, possibly due to a read error. V and J are TRBV30 and TRBJ1-2; a weak D match, TRBD1 (5 bases). The CDR3 covers 13 residues. Germline V gene sequence: CDR1 GTSNPN, CDR2 SVGIG (reference sequence). CDR3 in DNA: TGTGCCTTGAGTGTTCGGGGGAACTATGGCTACACCTTC. It yields the protein CALSVRGNYGYTF.

This clonotype was counted many times. The chain links TRBV7-2 to TRBJ2-3; 9 bases line up with TRBD1. The length of the CDR3 is 18 residues. Germline CDR1 and CDR2: SGHTA and FQGNSA. Trimming cost V 4 bases and J 4 bases; bases outside gene matches: 15. CDR3 loop: CASSWATGGPPPADTQYF. CDR3 bases: TGTGCCAGCAGCTGGGCGACAGGGGGACCCCCCCCCGCAGATACGCAGTATTTT.

V and J are TRBV7-8 and TRBJ2-5, with TRBD2 matching 7 bases. This CDR3 is built from 16 residues. V gave up 5 bases and J gave up 4 bases; unmatched junction bases: 13. Germline-derived CDR1 and CDR2 are SGHVS and FQNEAQ. Written as DNA, the CDR3 is TGTGCCAGCAGCCCCTATAGACTGGCGGGGGTAGAGACCCAGTACTTC. This sequence encodes CASSPYRLAGVETQYF.

The J gene is TRBJ2-7, the V gene TRBV2; unclear D gene. CDR1 is SNHLY and CDR2 is FYNNEI in the germline V gene. The CDR3 sequence is 12 residues long. V was clipped by 6 bases and J by 0 bases, with 6 bases between them. The CDR3 DNA is TGTGCCAGCAGGGGCCTCTCCTACGAGCAGTACTTC. This gives the protein CASRGLSYEQYF. Full variable domain (rest looked up from reference TRBV2 and TRBJ2-7): EPEVTQTPSHQVTQMGQEVILRCVPISNHLYFYWYRQILGQKVEFLVSFYNNEISEKSEIFDDQFSVERPDGSNFTLKIRSTKLEDSAMYFCASRGLSYEQYFGPGTRLTVT.

The chain employs TRBV2 and TRBJ1-2, with 11 bases matching TRBD1. The CDR3 contains 14 residues. J gave up 7 bases and V 7 bases, and 8 bases lay outside the gene matches. Per the germline V gene, CDR1 is SNHLY and CDR2 is FYNNEI. The chain's CDR3 is CASNEDRGQSGYTF. CDR3 sequence (DNA): TGTGCCAGCAACGAGGACAGGGGGCAAAGTGGCTACACCTTC.

Ten or more counts support this clonotype. The chain has TRBV5-1 and TRBJ1-4, with 11 bases matching TRBD1. The CDR3 length is 19 residues. Germline CDR1 reads SGHRS; CDR2 reads YFSETQ. J lost 8 bases, V lost 0 bases, and 15 bases had no gene match. In nucleotides, the CDR3 is TGCGCCAGCAGCTTGGTGGTTCGTCTACCGGGACAGGGGGACGAAAAACTGTTTTTT. It is translated as CASSLVVRLPGQGDEKLFF.

At least ten counts were recorded for this clonotype. DNA for the CDR3: TGTGCCAGCAGTTTCGGTGGTTCAAACACTGAAGCTTTCTTT. As protein: CASSFGGSNTEAFF. This rearrangement joins TRBV28 to TRBJ1-1, with D uncertain. The germline V and J ends were trimmed by 3 bases and 2 bases, with 10 bases remaining between them. The CDR3 sequence is 14 residues long. Germline CDR1 MDHEN, CDR2 SYDVKM.

This clonotype was recorded many times. The genes are TRBV7-8 and TRBJ2-3, with 7 bases that match TRBD1. In germline, CDR1 is SGHVS, CDR2 FQNEAQ. The CDR3 has 15 residues. After removal of 3 bases from V and 3 bases from J, the junction contained 6 bases not matched to a gene. The CDR3 loop is CASSFQTGVTDTQYF. In DNA, the CDR3 is TGTGCCAGCAGCTTTCAAACAGGGGTTACAGATACGCAGTATTTT.

The chain combines TRBV4-1 with TRBJ2-5; D gene ambiguous. Deletions cut 0 bases from V and 9 bases from J, with 11 bases between. Germline CDR1 reads MGHRA; CDR2 reads YSYEKL. There are 13 residues in the CDR3. CDR3 in amino acids: CASSQENQQAQYF. The CDR3, as DNA: TGCGCCAGCAGCCAAGAAAACCAGCAAGCCCAGTACTTC.

This clonotype was detected only a few times. The chain carries TRBV27 and TRBJ2-1; TRBD2 is a possible D gene (6 bases). This CDR3 contains 11 residues. Per germline, CDR1 MNHEY and CDR2 SMNVEV (reference sequence). This CDR3 reads CVSRDYNEQFF. The DNA for the CDR3 is TGTGTCTCGCGGGACTACAATGAGCAGTTCTTC.

The chain links TRBV3-1 to TRBJ1-1; the match to TRBD1 covers 10 bases. The CDR3 length is 16 residues. V was pared by 0 bases and J by 6 bases, with 7 bases of the junction left unmatched. CDR1 LGHDT and CDR2 YNNKEL come from the germline V gene (reference sequence). CDR3 sequence: CASSQERQGANAEAFF. The CDR3 DNA reads TGTGCCAGCAGCCAAGAACGACAGGGGGCTAACGCTGAAGCTTTCTTT.

This clonotype has at least ten counts. The rearrangement joins TRBV12-3 or TRBV12-4 to TRBJ2-5, with a tentative D call TRBD2 (5 bases). V lost 6 bases and J 2 bases, leaving 10 bases between the germline ends. This CDR3 is built from 13 residues. The CDR3 loop is CASSATRQETQYF. The CDR3 region has the DNA TGTGCCAGCAGCGCCACTAGACAAGAGACCCAGTACTTC.

Many counts were recorded for this clonotype. The chain is built from TRBV7-6 and TRBJ1-1; the D is unclear. Trimming took 5 bases from V and 1 from J, leaving 11 bases between them. Germline V gene sequence: CDR1 SGHVS, CDR2 FNYEAQ. The CDR3 is 14 residues long. The CDR3 nucleotides read TGTGCCAGCAGCCCTACGATCAGGAACACTGAAGCTTTCTTT. It encodes CASSPTIRNTEAFF.

In its sample, this clonotype was seen a few times. The chain links TRBV5-5 to TRBJ2-3; possible D gene TRBD1, 6 bases. CDR1 SGHKS and CDR2 YYEKEE come from the germline V gene (reference sequence). This CDR3 is 15 amino acids long. V was pared by 3 bases and J by 0 bases, with 11 bases between. The CDR3 loop reads CASSYRERSTDTQYF. In nucleotides, the CDR3 is TGTGCCAGCAGCTACAGGGAGCGGAGCACAGATACGCAGTATTTT.

The chain is built from TRBV28 and TRBJ2-5; 9 positions match TRBD1. The germline V gene encodes CDR1 MDHEN and CDR2 SYDVKM. The CDR3 consists of 15 residues. The V and J ends lost 4 bases and 4 bases, in that order; junction bases with no gene match: 7. CDR3 sequence reads: CASSSYRGRGETQYF. CDR3 DNA sequence: TGTGCCAGCAGTTCGTACAGGGGGCGCGGAGAGACCCAGTACTTC. The variable domain in full, completed from reference TRBV28 and TRBJ2-5, reads DVKVTQSSRYLVKRTGEKVFLECVQDMDHENMFWYRQDPGLGLRLIYFSYDVKMKEKGDIPEGYSVSREKKERFSLILESASTNQTSMYLCASSSYRGRGETQYFGPGTRLLVL.

This clonotype was recorded at least ten times. CDR3 loop: CSARPSGQGGHGYTF. The CDR3, as DNA: TGCAGTGCTCGCCCCTCAGGGCAGGGGGGGCATGGCTACACCTTC. The rearrangement uses TRBV20-1 and TRBJ1-2; TRBD1 agrees at 7 bases. V gave up 5 bases and J gave up 6 bases; unmatched junction bases: 15. From germline, CDR1 is DFQATT and CDR2 SNEGSKA (reference sequence). The CDR3 spans 15 residues.